The 14 T cell receptor beta chains given below trace back to one sample, sequenced in a study of cytomegalovirus exposure and HLA in healthy donors listed by TCRdb under 2017. To prepare the library, the immunoSEQ multiplex PCR assay was applied. For the multiplex PCR, a mixture combining 60 forward primers for TCR Vbeta segments and 13 reverse primers for TCR Jbeta segments was used. TCRdb mirrors the immuneACCESS table, restricted to in-frame sequences. Some clones are absent from its copies; in checked studies, under half trace to an unresolved V gene, and the reason for the others is unknown. This sample has roughly 140,000 clones in its table, and around 85% of those were observed once. Of the sample, 1.2% falls within the top ten clones. The sample taken for sequencing was PBMCs. Source of these receptors: a female donor in good health and CMV-seronegative.

The chain joins TRBV27 to TRBJ2-7; 7 bases align to TRBD2. The J segment lost 4 bases and the V segment lost 4 bases, leaving 16 bases of the junction unmatched. The CDR3 spans 17 residues. In germline, CDR1 is MNHEY, CDR2 SMNVEV (reference sequence). CDR3 DNA: TGTGCCAGCAGTTCGCCCCGGGGGGAGCGGGGAAGGTACGAGCAGTACTTC. Residues: CASSSPRGERGRYEQYF.

The rearrangement joins TRBV28 to TRBJ2-3; TRBD2 matches 7 bases. From germline, CDR1 is MDHEN and CDR2 SYDVKM. The CDR3 extends over 15 amino acids. J was trimmed by 0 bases and V by 8 bases; bases with no gene match: 8. The CDR3 DNA reads as TGTGCCAGCGGGAGGGCCAAGGGCAGCACAGATACGCAGTATTTT. It translates to CASGRAKGSTDTQYF.

This rearrangement joins TRBV6-1 to TRBJ1-5, with D perhaps matching TRBD1 (6 bases). The CDR3 is 13 amino acids. From germline, CDR1 is MNHNS and CDR2 SASEGT. V lost 7 bases, J lost 0 bases, and 7 bases lay in between. The CDR3 protein is CASKDSSNQPQHF. DNA for the CDR3: TGTGCCAGCAAGGACAGTAGCAATCAGCCCCAGCATTTT.

CDR3 bases: TGTGCCAGCAGAATGGCTGGGAGCTCCTACGAGCAGTACTTC. It specifies CASRMAGSSYEQYF. The chain carries TRBV5-6 and TRBJ2-7; D possibly corresponds to TRBD2 (5 bases). The CDR3 spans 14 residues. V gave up 5 bases and J gave up 0 bases, with 12 bases separating them. Germline lookup yields CDR1 SGHDT and CDR2 YYEEEE.

The chain links TRBV28 to TRBJ2-6; 9 bases match TRBD1. The germline V gene has CDR1 MDHEN and CDR2 SYDVKM. The CDR3 extends over 16 amino acids. Unmatched junction bases numbered 10, after V lost 5 bases and J lost 8 bases. CDR3 amino acids: CASSGTGPWRTNVLTF. CDR3 nucleotide sequence: TGTGCCAGCAGTGGGACAGGGCCCTGGAGGACCAACGTCCTGACTTTC.

The rearrangement joins TRBV14 to TRBJ2-1; 8 nucleotides align to TRBD1. CDR1 and CDR2 (germline): SGHDN, FVKESK. The ends lost 2 bases at V and 2 bases at J; junction bases unmatched: 5. The CDR3 sequence is 16 residues long. CDR3 loop: CASSQTGGSPYNEQFF. CDR3 bases: TGTGCCAGCAGCCAAACAGGGGGGTCCCCCTACAATGAGCAGTTCTTC.

The gene calls are TRBV5-4 and TRBJ2-5, with 7 positions matching TRBD2. The J call may be incorrect, as the DNA end agrees better with TRBJ2-7. Germline CDR1 SGHNT, CDR2 YYREEE (reference sequence). The CDR3 length is 15 residues. CDR3 nucleotide sequence: TGTGCCAGCAGCCCGGGGGGACTTGCAAGTAACGAGCAGTACTTC. Protein sequence: CASSPGGLASNEQYF.

This chain uses TRBV5-1 with TRBJ2-7; 8 bases align to TRBD1. The CDR3 spans 16 residues. CDR1 and CDR2 (germline): SGHRS, YFSETQ. Trimming removed 2 bases from V and 7 bases from J; junction bases left unmatched: 14. The CDR3 sequence is CASSFRTGTGSGEQYF. The CDR3, as DNA: TGCGCCAGCAGCTTTAGGACCGGGACAGGTTCGGGTGAGCAGTACTTC. Together with reference TRBV5-1 and TRBJ2-7, the CDR3 gives the full variable domain: KAGVTQTPRYLIKTRGQQVTLSCSPISGHRSVSWYQQTPGQGLQFLFEYFSETQRNKGNFPGRFSGRQFSNSRSEMNVSTLELGDSALYLCASSFRTGTGSGEQYFGPGTRLTVT.

This chain links TRBV30 with TRBJ2-7; TRBD1 agrees at 7 bases. Per the germline V gene, CDR1 is GTSNPN and CDR2 is SVGIG (reference sequence). The trim removed 0 bases at V and 4 bases at J, leaving 9 bases unmatched. This CDR3 region has 15 residues. The CDR3 here is CAWSVPTGYGYEQYV. Written as DNA, the CDR3 is TGTGCCTGGAGTGTACCGACAGGGTATGGGTACGAGCAGTACGTC.

This clone appeared once. CDR3: CASSLQGSSYEQYF. CDR3 nucleotide sequence: TGTGCCAGCAGTTTGCAGGGTAGCTCCTACGAGCAGTACTTC. The V and J genes are TRBV27 and TRBJ2-7, with D possibly matching TRBD1 (5 bases). The ends were cut back, 3 bases at V and 0 bases at J, with 9 bases in the middle. CDR3 length equals 14 residues. Germline V CDR1 and CDR2: MNHEY, SMNVEV (reference sequence).

V gene TRBV5-1 combines with J gene TRBJ2-2; a weak D match, TRBD1 (5 bases). Germline lookup yields CDR1 SGHRS and CDR2 YFSETQ. The CDR3 extends over 14 amino acids. Trimming pared 3 bases from V and 7 bases from J, leaving 13 bases between. CDR3 bases: TGCGCCAGCAGCTCCTTGACAGTCGGCGGGGAGCTGTTTTTT. It is translated as CASSSLTVGGELFF.

This chain links TRBV28 with TRBJ1-5; possible D gene TRBD1, 5 bases. The CDR3 is made up of 16 amino acids. CDR1 MDHEN and CDR2 SYDVKM come from the germline V gene. The V end was cut by 2 bases, the J end by 4 bases, with 15 bases between. The CDR3 nucleotides are TGTGCCAGCAGTTTACCGGGACGGGGGGTAAATCAGCCCCAGCATTTT. This encodes CASSLPGRGVNQPQHF.

The rearrangement joins TRBV5-1 to TRBJ2-2; D remains unclear. There are 18 residues in the CDR3. Trimming shortened V by 1 base and J by 1 base, and 17 bases separated the two germline ends. CDR1 and CDR2 (germline): SGHRS, YFSETQ. CDR3 region: CASSLYSTGLLNTGELFF. Written as DNA, the CDR3 is TGCGCCAGCAGCTTGTACTCCACTGGGCTATTGAACACCGGGGAGCTGTTTTTT.

CDR3 sequence (DNA): TGTGCCAGCAGTTACTCTTCTCGGGGGGCTGAGACTGAAGCTTTCTTT. Protein: CASSYSSRGAETEAFF. This chain uses TRBV6-5 with TRBJ1-1; possibly TRBD1 for D (6 bases). The germline CDR1 and CDR2 sequences are MNHEY and SVGAGI. The CDR3 is 16 amino acids. V lost 0 bases and J lost 5, with 16 bases in between.